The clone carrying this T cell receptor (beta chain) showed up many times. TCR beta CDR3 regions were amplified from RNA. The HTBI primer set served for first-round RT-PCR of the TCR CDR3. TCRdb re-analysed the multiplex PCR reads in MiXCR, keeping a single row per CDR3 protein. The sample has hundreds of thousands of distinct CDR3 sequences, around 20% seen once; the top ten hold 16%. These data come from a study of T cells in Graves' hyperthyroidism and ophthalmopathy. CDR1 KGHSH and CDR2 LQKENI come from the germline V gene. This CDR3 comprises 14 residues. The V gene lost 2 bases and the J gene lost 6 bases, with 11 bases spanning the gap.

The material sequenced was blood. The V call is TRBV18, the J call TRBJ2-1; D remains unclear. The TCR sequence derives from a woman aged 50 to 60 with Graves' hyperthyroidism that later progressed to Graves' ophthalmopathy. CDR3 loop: CASSPGSAANEQFF. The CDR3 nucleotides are TGTGCCAGCTCACCAGGGTCGGCAGCCAATGAGCAGTTCTTC.